This T cell receptor (beta chain) comes out of a study of technical replicates of blood from several donors. Germline assignment: CDR1 GTSNPN and CDR2 SVGIG (reference sequence). The CDR3 totals 13 residues. V gave up 8 bases and J gave up 6 bases, with 19 bases separating them. Sequenced by immunoSEQ multiplex PCR; TCRdb stores in-frame clones only, minus some. Of some 89,000 clones listed, about 95% are singletons. The rearrangement uses TRBV30 and TRBJ1-2; TRBD1 is a possible D gene (5 bases). Source material: T cells isolated from PBMCs. The sequence was obtained from a human donor in good health. The CDR3 here is CAVHRGGTNGYTF. CDR3 coding DNA: TGTGCCGTCCATCGGGGGGGTACTAATGGCTACACCTTC. Filled out from reference TRBV30 and TRBJ1-2, the complete variable domain reads SQTIHQWPATLVQPVGSPLSLECTVEGTSNPNLYWYRQAAGRGLQLLFYSVGIGQISSEVPQNLSASRPQDRQFILSSKKLLLSDSGFYLCAVHRGGTNGYTFGSGTRLTVV.